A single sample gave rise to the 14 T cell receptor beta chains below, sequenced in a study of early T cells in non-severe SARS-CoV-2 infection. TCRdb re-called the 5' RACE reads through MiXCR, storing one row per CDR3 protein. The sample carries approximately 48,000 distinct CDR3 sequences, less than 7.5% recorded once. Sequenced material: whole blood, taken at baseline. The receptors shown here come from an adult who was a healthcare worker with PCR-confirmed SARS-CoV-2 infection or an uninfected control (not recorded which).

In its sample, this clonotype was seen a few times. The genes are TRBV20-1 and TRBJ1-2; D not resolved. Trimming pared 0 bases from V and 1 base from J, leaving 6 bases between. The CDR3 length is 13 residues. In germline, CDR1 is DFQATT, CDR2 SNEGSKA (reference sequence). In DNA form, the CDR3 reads TGCAGTGCTAGAGATCTAAATAACTATGGCTACACCTTC. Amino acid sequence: CSARDLNNYGYTF.

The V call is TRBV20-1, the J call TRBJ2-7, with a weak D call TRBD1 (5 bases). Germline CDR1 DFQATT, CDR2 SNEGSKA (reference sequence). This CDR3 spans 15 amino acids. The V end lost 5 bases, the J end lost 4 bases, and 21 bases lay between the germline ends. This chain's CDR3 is CSAGVRLETAYEQYF. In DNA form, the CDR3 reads TGCAGTGCTGGCGTCCGACTGGAGACAGCATACGAGCAGTACTTC.

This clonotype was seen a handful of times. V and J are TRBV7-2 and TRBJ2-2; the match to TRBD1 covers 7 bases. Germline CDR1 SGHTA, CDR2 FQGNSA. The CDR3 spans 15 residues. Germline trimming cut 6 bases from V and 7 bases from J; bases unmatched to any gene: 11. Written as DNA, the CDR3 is TGTGCCAGCAGACCCGACAGGGCGGTTTTCGGGGAGCTGTTTTTT. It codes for CASRPDRAVFGELFF.

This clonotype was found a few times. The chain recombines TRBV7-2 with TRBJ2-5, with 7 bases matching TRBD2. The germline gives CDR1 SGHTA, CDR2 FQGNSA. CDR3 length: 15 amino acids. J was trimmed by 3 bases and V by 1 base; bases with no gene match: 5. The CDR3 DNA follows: TGTGCCAGCAGCTTAGTGTCCCGGGGGGAAGAGACCCAGTACTTC. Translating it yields CASSLVSRGEETQYF. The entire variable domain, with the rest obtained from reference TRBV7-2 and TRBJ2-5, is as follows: GAGVSQSPSNKVTEKGKDVELRCDPISGHTALYWYRQSLGQGLEFLIYFQGNSAPDKSGLPSDRFSAERTGGSVSTLTIQRTQQEDSAVYLCASSLVSRGEETQYFGPGTRLLVL.

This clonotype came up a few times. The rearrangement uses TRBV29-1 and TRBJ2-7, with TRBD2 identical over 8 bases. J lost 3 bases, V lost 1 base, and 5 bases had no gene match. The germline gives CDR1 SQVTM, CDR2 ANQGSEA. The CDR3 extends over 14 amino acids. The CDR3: CSVEVASGGYEQYF. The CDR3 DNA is TGCAGCGTTGAAGTGGCGAGCGGGGGCTACGAGCAGTACTTC.

CDR3 DNA: TGTGCCAGCAGTCGAAGGGGTAGCGGGGGGGCCCAGTCCACAGATACGCAGTATTTT. Protein sequence: CASSRRGSGGAQSTDTQYF. The chain combines TRBV7-2 with TRBJ2-3, with 11 bases identical to TRBD2. Germline CDR1 SGHTA, CDR2 FQGNSA. Unmatched junction bases numbered 16, after V lost 6 bases and J lost 2 bases. This CDR3 region has 19 residues. The full variable domain, in which reference TRBV7-2 and TRBJ2-3 provide the parts outside the CDR3, is GAGVSQSPSNKVTEKGKDVELRCDPISGHTALYWYRQSLGQGLEFLIYFQGNSAPDKSGLPSDRFSAERTGGSVSTLTIQRTQQEDSAVYLCASSRRGSGGAQSTDTQYFGPGTRLTVL.

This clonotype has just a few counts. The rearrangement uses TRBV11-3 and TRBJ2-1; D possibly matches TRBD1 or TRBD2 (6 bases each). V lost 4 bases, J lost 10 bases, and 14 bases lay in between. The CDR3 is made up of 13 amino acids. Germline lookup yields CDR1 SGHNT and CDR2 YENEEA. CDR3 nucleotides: TGTGCCAGCAGCTCCGATGGGGGGCAGGAGCAGTTCTTC. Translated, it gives CASSSDGGQEQFF.

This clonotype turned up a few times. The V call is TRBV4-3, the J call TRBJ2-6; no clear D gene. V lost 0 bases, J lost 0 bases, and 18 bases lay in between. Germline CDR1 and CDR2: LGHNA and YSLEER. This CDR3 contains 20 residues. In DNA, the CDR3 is TGCGCCAGCAGCCAAGATCGAGCCCTGTGGGCCAGCTCTGGGGCCAACGTCCTGACTTTC. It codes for CASSQDRALWASSGANVLTF.

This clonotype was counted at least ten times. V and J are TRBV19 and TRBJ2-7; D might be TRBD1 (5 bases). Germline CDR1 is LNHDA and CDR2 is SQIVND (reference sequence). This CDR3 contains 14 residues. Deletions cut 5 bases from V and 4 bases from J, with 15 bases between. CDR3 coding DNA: TGTGCCAGTAGTCCCGGCAGGGCCACTTACGAGCAGTACTTC. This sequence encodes CASSPGRATYEQYF. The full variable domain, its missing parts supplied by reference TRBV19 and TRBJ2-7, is DGGITQSPKYLFRKEGQNVTLSCEQNLNHDAMYWYRQDPGQGLRLIYYSQIVNDFQKGDIAEGYSVSREKKESFPLTVTSAQKNPTAFYLCASSPGRATYEQYFGPGTRLTVT.

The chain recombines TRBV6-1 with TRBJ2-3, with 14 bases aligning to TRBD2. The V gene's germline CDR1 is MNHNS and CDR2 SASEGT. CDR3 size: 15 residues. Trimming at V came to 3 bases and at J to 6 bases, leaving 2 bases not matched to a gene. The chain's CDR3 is CASSEGLAGADTQYF. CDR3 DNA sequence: TGTGCCAGCAGTGAGGGACTAGCGGGGGCGGATACGCAGTATTTT.

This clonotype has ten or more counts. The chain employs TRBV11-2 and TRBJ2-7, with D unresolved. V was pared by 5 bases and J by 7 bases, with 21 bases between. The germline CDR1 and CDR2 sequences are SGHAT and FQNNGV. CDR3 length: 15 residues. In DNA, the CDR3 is TGTGCCAGCAGCGCCGTTGATGGCCCATACATTGAGCAGTACTTC. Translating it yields CASSAVDGPYIEQYF.

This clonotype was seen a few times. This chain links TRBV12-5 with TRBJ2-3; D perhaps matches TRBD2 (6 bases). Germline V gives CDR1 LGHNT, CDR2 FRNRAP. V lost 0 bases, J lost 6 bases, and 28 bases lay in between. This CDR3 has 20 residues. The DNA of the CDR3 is TGTGCTAGTGGTTTGGTACGGGAGTTCAGAGCCCCTAATACCCACGATACGCAGTATTTT. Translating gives CASGLVREFRAPNTHDTQYF.

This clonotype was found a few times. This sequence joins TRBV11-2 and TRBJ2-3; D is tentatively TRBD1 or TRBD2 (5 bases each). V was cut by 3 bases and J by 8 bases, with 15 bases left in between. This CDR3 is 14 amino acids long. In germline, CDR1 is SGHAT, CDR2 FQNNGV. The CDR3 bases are TGTGCCAGCAGCTTCGGCGGTGCTGGGGGTACGCAGTATTTT. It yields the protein CASSFGGAGGTQYF.

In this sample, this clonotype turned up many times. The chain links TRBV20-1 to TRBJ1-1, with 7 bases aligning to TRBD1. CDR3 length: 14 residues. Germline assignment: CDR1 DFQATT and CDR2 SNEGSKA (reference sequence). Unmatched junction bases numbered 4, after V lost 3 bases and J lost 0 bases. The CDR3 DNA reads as TGCAGTGCTAGGGGACAGAACTTGAACACTGAAGCTTTCTTT. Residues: CSARGQNLNTEAFF.